This TCR beta chain was observed in a study of blood T cell repertoires in COVID-19. Assay: immunoSEQ multiplex PCR; the TCRdb copy retains only in-frame clones and omits some. The profile shows approximately 70,000 clones, approximately 92% of them singletons. V shed 0 bases and J 3 bases; nucleotides not matched to a gene: 10. CDR1 and CDR2 (germline): LGHDT, YNNKEL (reference sequence). This CDR3 region has 20 residues. Sequences were obtained from peripheral blood. The source of this sequence is a human donor with active COVID-19. The donor label of this sample is uncertain. The chain has TRBV3-1 (or the pseudogene TRBV3-2) and TRBJ2-3; TRBD2 matches 15 bases. The CDR3 loop reads CASSQDRGGLAGGGTDTQYF. The CDR3 DNA is TGTGCCAGCAGCCAAGATCGAGGGGGACTAGCGGGAGGAGGAACAGATACGCAGTATTTT.